Shown below are 26 T cell receptor beta chains from a single sample sequenced in a study of CD8 T cells in ankylosing spondylitis. TCRdb reprocessed the 5' RACE reads via MiXCR and lists one record per CDR3 protein. Found here are about 340,000 distinct CDR3 sequences, around 15% of them singletons; the top ten hold around 1%. Material: blood, either unsorted or a sorted T cell fraction (not recorded which). All receptors derive from a male donor with ankylosing spondylitis or in good health (not recorded which).

V and J are TRBV12-3 or TRBV12-4 and TRBJ1-5; 7 nucleotides agree with TRBD1. Unmatched junction bases numbered 6, after V lost 5 bases and J lost 5 bases. CDR3 length: 14 amino acids. Written as DNA, the CDR3 is TGTGCCAGCAGTCCCCGACAGGGTTATCAGCCCCAGCATTTT. It codes for CASSPRQGYQPQHF.

This clonotype was found a few times. The chain has TRBV15 and TRBJ1-4; D is unclear. The CDR3 is made up of 14 amino acids. V was clipped by 6 bases and J by 6 bases, with 14 bases between them. The germline V gene has CDR1 LNHNV and CDR2 YYDKDF (reference sequence). CDR3 sequence reads: CATRSSREDEKLFF. The CDR3 DNA follows: TGTGCCACCAGGAGTAGCCGGGAGGATGAAAAACTGTTTTTT. Based on the CDR3 plus reference TRBV15 and TRBJ1-4, the full variable domain is DAMVIQNPRYQVTQFGKPVTLSCSQTLNHNVMYWYQQKSSQAPKLLFHYYDKDFNNEADTPDNFQSRRPNTSFCFLDIRSPGLGDTAMYLCATRSSREDEKLFFGSGTQLSVL.

This clonotype was recorded a few times. This rearrangement joins TRBV4-1 to TRBJ2-7; the D gene is possibly TRBD2 (5 bases). The germline CDR1 and CDR2 sequences are MGHRA and YSYEKL. Trimming took 3 bases from V and 3 from J, leaving 18 bases between them. The CDR3 has 16 residues. The CDR3 bases are TGCGCCAGCAGCCAGAGACTCGAGGGTTTGTTCTACGAGCAGTACTTC. Encoded protein: CASSQRLEGLFYEQYF.

There are a few counts of this clonotype. V is TRBV7-2 and J is TRBJ1-2; the match to TRBD1 covers 10 bases. The CDR3 length is 16 residues. Germline-derived CDR1 and CDR2 are SGHTA and FQGNSA. With V trimmed by 0 bases and J by 8 bases, 9 bases remained unmatched. The CDR3 nucleotides are TGTGCCAGCAGCTTAGCGCGTTATGGACAGGGGGAAGGCTACACCTTC. It codes for CASSLARYGQGEGYTF.

V and J are TRBV6-5 and TRBJ2-1, with 9 bases aligning to TRBD1. V was pared by 0 bases and J by 8 bases, with 8 bases of the junction left unmatched. Germline V lookup: CDR1 MNHEY, CDR2 SVGAGI. This CDR3 is 16 amino acids long. CDR3 sequence: CASSYSRGTGHHEQFF. CDR3 sequence (DNA): TGTGCCAGCAGTTACTCGCGCGGGACAGGGCACCATGAGCAGTTCTTC.

The chain recombines TRBV7-9 with TRBJ2-5, with D maybe TRBD2 (6 bases). Germline CDR1 SEHNR, CDR2 FQNEAQ (reference sequence). The V and J ends lost 3 bases and 5 bases respectively, with 13 bases between them. There are 14 residues in the CDR3. In DNA, the CDR3 is TGTGCCAGCAGCTTGAGGGAGGCGAGGGAGACCCAGTACTTC. Translation: CASSLREARETQYF.

The V gene is TRBV29-1, the J gene TRBJ2-2, with 8 bases identical to TRBD2. Trimming cost V 4 bases and J 4 bases; bases outside gene matches: 5. The CDR3 is 14 amino acids. Germline V gives CDR1 SQVTM, CDR2 ANQGSEA. The CDR3 DNA sequence: TGCAGCGTTGGTAGCGGGAAACGCACCGGGGAGCTGTTTTTT. Amino acids: CSVGSGKRTGELFF.

The gene calls are TRBV20-1 and TRBJ2-3; D remains unclear. Germline V gene data show CDR1 as DFQATT and CDR2 as SNEGSKA (reference sequence). The CDR3 covers 11 residues. Trimming removed 5 bases at V and 5 bases at J, with 8 bases between. The CDR3 reads CSAHRLDTQYF. In DNA, the CDR3 is TGCAGTGCTCACCGCTTAGATACGCAGTATTTT.

This sequence joins TRBV15 and TRBJ2-5, with TRBD2 as a possible D gene (5 bases). V lost 0 bases, J lost 2 bases, and 10 bases lay in between. Germline loops: CDR1 LNHNV, CDR2 YYDKDF (reference sequence). CDR3 size: 15 residues. DNA for the CDR3: TGTGCCACCAGCAGAGATCCAGCGGAACAAGAGACCCAGTACTTC. Translating gives CATSRDPAEQETQYF.

This clonotype turned up a few times. This rearrangement joins TRBV20-1 to TRBJ2-2, with D possibly TRBD2 on 5 matching bases. The CDR3 is 13 amino acids. Trimming pared 1 base from V and 8 bases from J, leaving 11 bases between. The germline V gene encodes CDR1 DFQATT and CDR2 SNEGSKA (reference sequence). CDR3 sequence reads: CSARVFREGELFF. CDR3 DNA sequence: TGCAGTGCTAGAGTTTTCCGGGAAGGGGAGCTGTTTTTT.

This clonotype was picked up many times. V usage is TRBV3-1 and J usage is TRBJ2-1; no firm D call. The germline V and J ends were trimmed by 3 bases and 0 bases, with 9 bases remaining between them. Germline CDR1 LGHDT, CDR2 YNNKEL (reference sequence). CDR3 length equals 15 residues. The CDR3 DNA reads as TGTGCCAGCAGCCAGACTCAGAGCTCCTACAATGAGCAGTTCTTC. Protein: CASSQTQSSYNEQFF.

This clonotype showed up just a few times. The J gene is TRBJ2-5, the V gene TRBV27; D perhaps matches TRBD2 (5 bases). Trimming shortened V by 2 bases and J by 4 bases, and 14 bases separated the two germline ends. The CDR3 has 15 residues. Per germline, CDR1 MNHEY and CDR2 SMNVEV (reference sequence). CDR3 residues: CASSLNLAGGETQYF. The CDR3 DNA sequence: TGTGCCAGCAGTTTAAATCTTGCTGGAGGAGAGACCCAGTACTTC.

A few counts support this clonotype. This sequence joins TRBV5-1 and TRBJ1-1; 7 nucleotides match TRBD1. This CDR3 contains 13 residues. Unmatched junction bases numbered 2, after V lost 3 bases and J lost 3 bases. Germline V gene lookup returns CDR1 SGHRS and CDR2 YFSETQ. CDR3 DNA: TGCGCCAGCAGCTGGCAGGGGGACACTGAAGCTTTCTTT. Amino acid sequence: CASSWQGDTEAFF.

This chain uses TRBV30 with TRBJ1-2; D is unresolved. Per germline, CDR1 GTSNPN and CDR2 SVGIG (reference sequence). The CDR3 is 10 residues long. Trimming took 7 bases from V and 11 from J, leaving 14 bases between them. DNA for the CDR3: TGTGCCTTGGACGGGAGAGGATACACCTTC. Protein product: CALDGRGYTF.

This chain uses TRBV20-1 with TRBJ1-5; maybe TRBD1 (5 bases). Germline CDR1 is DFQATT and CDR2 is SNEGSKA (reference sequence). This CDR3 is 14 amino acids long. With 4 bases removed from V and 5 bases from J, the gap between germline ends came to 15 bases. The CDR3 spells CSAKEGADHQPQHF. CDR3 DNA: TGCAGTGCTAAGGAAGGGGCAGACCATCAGCCCCAGCATTTT.

This chain joins TRBV6-1 and TRBJ1-1; D call uncertain. This CDR3 contains 14 residues. V was clipped by 6 bases and J by 2 bases, with 13 bases between them. In germline, CDR1 is MNHNS, CDR2 SASEGT. CDR3 sequence reads: CASSFRTGNTEAFF. The CDR3 region has the DNA TGTGCCAGCAGCTTTAGGACGGGTAACACTGAAGCTTTCTTT.

This clonotype was detected ten times or more. The chain recombines TRBV20-1 with TRBJ1-6; D is uncertain. V was clipped by 4 bases and J by 4 bases, with 11 bases between them. The CDR3 contains 14 residues. The V gene's germline CDR1 is DFQATT and CDR2 SNEGSKA (reference sequence). The CDR3 sequence: CSANLGDYNSPLHF. The CDR3 DNA is TGCAGTGCTAACCTAGGAGATTATAATTCACCCCTCCACTTT.

The chain has TRBV6-1 and TRBJ1-5; the match to TRBD1 covers 8 bases. The CDR3 covers 16 residues. Germline loops: CDR1 MNHNS, CDR2 SASEGT. V was clipped by 4 bases and J by 6 bases; unmatched bases: 11. CDR3 amino acids: CASSATPGGDSQPQHF. In DNA, the CDR3 is TGTGCCAGCAGTGCTACCCCAGGGGGCGATAGTCAGCCCCAGCATTTT.

This clonotype was picked up a small number of times. The rearrangement links TRBV6-5 to TRBJ2-3; D remains ambiguous. V dropped 6 bases and J dropped 7 bases, with 11 bases sitting between them. Per the germline V gene, CDR1 is MNHEY and CDR2 is SVGAGI. There are 12 residues in the CDR3. CDR3 residues: CASSPPSNTQYF. The CDR3 nucleotides read TGTGCCAGCAGCCCCCCCTCGAATACGCAGTATTTT.

This clonotype has just a few counts. This sequence joins TRBV7-6 and TRBJ2-5; D perhaps matches TRBD1 (5 bases). Germline loops: CDR1 SGHVS, CDR2 FNYEAQ. The CDR3 has 15 amino acids. Trimming cost V 2 bases and J 5 bases, with 15 bases left between them. DNA for the CDR3: TGTGCCAGCAGCTTACAAAACCCAGGGTTGGAGACCCAGTACTTC. Translating it yields CASSLQNPGLETQYF.

V gene TRBV6-1 combines with J gene TRBJ1-1; D is unresolved. CDR1 is MNHNS and CDR2 is SASEGT in the germline V gene. V lost 1 base and J 3 bases, leaving 6 bases between the germline ends. The CDR3 length is 13 residues. The CDR3 here is CASSEEGYTEAFF. CDR3 bases: TGTGCCAGCAGTGAAGAAGGATACACTGAAGCTTTCTTT.

The rearrangement joins TRBV5-1 to TRBJ2-7, with 8 bases identical to TRBD1. The length of the CDR3 is 17 residues. The V gene end was trimmed by 4 bases and the J gene end by 1 base; junction bases not matched to a gene: 13. Germline CDR1 is SGHRS and CDR2 is YFSETQ. As DNA, the CDR3 is TGCGCCAGCAGCCCCACTTCGGGACAGGTGATTTCCTACGAGCAGTACTTC. It encodes CASSPTSGQVISYEQYF.

CDR3 in amino acids: CAFSPGTSARVGDGELFF. CDR3 in DNA: TGTGCCTTCAGTCCCGGGACTAGCGCTCGGGTAGGGGACGGGGAGCTGTTTTTT. V and J are TRBV3-1 and TRBJ2-2; the match to TRBD2 covers 10 bases. V shed 11 bases, J shed 7 bases, and the junction held 22 bases outside the gene matches. The CDR3 consists of 18 residues. Germline V gene data show CDR1 as LGHDT and CDR2 as YNNKEL (reference sequence).

Concerning this clonotype: At one boundary the junction diverges from the germline segment, which might be a read error. The chain carries TRBV20-1 and TRBJ2-3; D perhaps matches TRBD2 (6 bases). The CDR3 sequence is 15 residues long. Per the germline V gene, CDR1 is DFQATT and CDR2 is SNEGSKA (reference sequence). This CDR3 is CSARGGKAFTDTQYF. The CDR3 DNA reads as TGCAGTGCGAGAGGCGGGAAAGCCTTCACAGATACGCAGTATTTT.

This clonotype has a handful of counts. This chain links TRBV12-3 or TRBV12-4 with TRBJ2-3; TRBD1 is a possible D gene (5 bases). Trimming shortened V by 0 bases and J by 0 bases, and 13 bases separated the two germline ends. This CDR3 region has 17 residues. The CDR3 reads CASSLALPQGSTDTQYF. The CDR3 DNA follows: TGTGCCAGCAGTTTAGCGCTCCCGCAGGGAAGCACAGATACGCAGTATTTT.

Many counts were recorded for this clonotype. The genes are TRBV7-9 and TRBJ1-4; D is perhaps TRBD1 (6 bases). This CDR3 is built from 12 residues. Per germline, CDR1 SEHNR and CDR2 FQNEAQ (reference sequence). Trimming removed 2 bases at V and 17 bases at J, with 15 bases between. The CDR3 loop is CASSLNRGTRFF. CDR3 DNA sequence: TGTGCCAGCAGCTTAAATAGGGGGACGCGATTTTTT.